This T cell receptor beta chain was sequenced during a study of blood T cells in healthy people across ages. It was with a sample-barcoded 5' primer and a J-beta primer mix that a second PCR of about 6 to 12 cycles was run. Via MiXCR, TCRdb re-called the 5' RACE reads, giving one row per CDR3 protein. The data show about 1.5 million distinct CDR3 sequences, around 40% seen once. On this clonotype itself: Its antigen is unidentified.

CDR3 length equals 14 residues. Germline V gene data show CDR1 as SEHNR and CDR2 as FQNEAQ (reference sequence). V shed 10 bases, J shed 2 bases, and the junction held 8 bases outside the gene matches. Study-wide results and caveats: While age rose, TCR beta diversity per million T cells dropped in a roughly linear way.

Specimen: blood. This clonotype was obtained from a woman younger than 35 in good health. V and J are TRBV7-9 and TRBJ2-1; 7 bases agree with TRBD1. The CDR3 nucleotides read TGTGCCACCCCCTCAGGGACAGCCTACAATGAGCAGTTCTTC. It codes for CATPSGTAYNEQFF.